A single sample gave rise to the 2 T cell receptor beta chains below, sequenced in a study of blood T cells in healthy people across ages. A second PCR of 7 to 11 cycles used a sample-barcoded 5' primer and a J-beta primer mix. In TCRdb, the 5' RACE reads were re-called with MiXCR into one record per CDR3 protein. The sample contains about 1.6 million distinct CDR3 sequences, 30% to 40% of which appear only once. Sequenced: blood. Source of these receptors: a woman in her thirties in good health.

This clonotype has only a few counts. The rearrangement links TRBV24-1 to TRBJ2-3; D is perhaps TRBD2 (5 bases). V was trimmed by 4 bases and J by 1 base, leaving 17 bases between them. CDR3 length: 17 amino acids. Looked up from germline, CDR1 is KGHDR and CDR2 is SFDVKD. The chain's CDR3 is CATSDHSEGWGTDTQYF. In nucleotides, the CDR3 is TGTGCCACCAGTGACCATTCAGAGGGTTGGGGCACAGATACGCAGTATTTT.

This clonotype was observed a few times. The chain is built from TRBV12-3 or TRBV12-4 and TRBJ2-5; D unresolved. With 3 bases removed from V and 5 bases from J, the gap between germline ends came to 16 bases. The CDR3 length is 15 residues. The CDR3 nucleotides are TGTGCCAGCAGTTTGGTGCCTCTGGGCGAGGAGACCCAGTACTTC. Protein sequence: CASSLVPLGEETQYF.